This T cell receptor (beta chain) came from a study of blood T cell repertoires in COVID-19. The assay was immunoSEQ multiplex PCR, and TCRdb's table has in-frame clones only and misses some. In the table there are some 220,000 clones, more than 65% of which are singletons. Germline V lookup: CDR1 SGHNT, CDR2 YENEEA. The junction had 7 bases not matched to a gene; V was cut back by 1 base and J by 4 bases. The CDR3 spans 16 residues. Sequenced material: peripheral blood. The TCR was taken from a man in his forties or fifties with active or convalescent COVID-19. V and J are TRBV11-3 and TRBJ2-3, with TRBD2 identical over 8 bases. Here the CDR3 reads CASSLGRAGESDTQYF. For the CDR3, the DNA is TGTGCCAGCAGCTTAGGCCGAGCGGGAGAATCAGATACGCAGTATTTT.